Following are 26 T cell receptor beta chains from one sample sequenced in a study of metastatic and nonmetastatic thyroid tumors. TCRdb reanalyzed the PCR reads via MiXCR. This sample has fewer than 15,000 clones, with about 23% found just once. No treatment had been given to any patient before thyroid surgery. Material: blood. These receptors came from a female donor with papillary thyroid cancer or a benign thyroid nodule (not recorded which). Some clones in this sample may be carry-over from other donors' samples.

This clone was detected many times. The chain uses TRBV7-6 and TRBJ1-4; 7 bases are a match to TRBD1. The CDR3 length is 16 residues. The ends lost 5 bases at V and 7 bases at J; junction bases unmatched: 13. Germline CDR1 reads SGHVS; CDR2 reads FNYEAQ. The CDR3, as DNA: TGTGCCAGCAGCCCCCAGGGGGAGTGGAGGGGTGAAAAACTGTTTTTT. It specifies CASSPQGEWRGEKLFF.

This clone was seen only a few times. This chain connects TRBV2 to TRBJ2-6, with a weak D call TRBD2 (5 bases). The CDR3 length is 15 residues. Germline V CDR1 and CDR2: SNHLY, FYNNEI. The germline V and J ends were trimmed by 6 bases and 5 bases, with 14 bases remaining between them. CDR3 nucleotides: TGTGCCAGCAGCATACGGGGTGGCAGGGCCAACGTCCTGACTTTC. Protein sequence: CASSIRGGRANVLTF.

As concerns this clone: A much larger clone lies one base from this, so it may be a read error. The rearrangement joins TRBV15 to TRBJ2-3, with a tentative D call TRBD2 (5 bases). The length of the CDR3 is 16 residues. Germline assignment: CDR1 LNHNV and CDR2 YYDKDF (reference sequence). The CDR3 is CATSRNTRLSTYTQYF. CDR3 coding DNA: TGTGCCACCAGCAGAAATACTAGATTGAGCACATATACGCAGTATTTT.

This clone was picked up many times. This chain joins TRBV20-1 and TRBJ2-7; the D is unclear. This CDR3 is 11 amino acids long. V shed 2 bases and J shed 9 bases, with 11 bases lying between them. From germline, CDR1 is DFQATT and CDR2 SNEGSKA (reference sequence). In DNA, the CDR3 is TGCAGTGCTAGAACAGTCCTAAGGCAGTACGTC. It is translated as CSARTVLRQYV.

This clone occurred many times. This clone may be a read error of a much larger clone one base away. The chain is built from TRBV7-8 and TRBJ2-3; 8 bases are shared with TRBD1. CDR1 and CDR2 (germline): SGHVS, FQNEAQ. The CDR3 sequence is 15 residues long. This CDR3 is CASGLRDRSTDTQYF. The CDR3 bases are TGTGCCAGCGGCTTAAGGGACAGGAGCACAGATACGCAGTATTTT.

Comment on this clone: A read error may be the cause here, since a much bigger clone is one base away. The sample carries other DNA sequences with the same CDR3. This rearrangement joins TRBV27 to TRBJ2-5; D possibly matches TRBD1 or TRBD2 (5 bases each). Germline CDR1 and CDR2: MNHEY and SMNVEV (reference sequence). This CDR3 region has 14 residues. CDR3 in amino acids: CASSPQGVGETQYF. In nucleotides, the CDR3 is TGTGCCAGCAGTCCGCAGGGCGTCGGGGAGACACAGTACTTC.

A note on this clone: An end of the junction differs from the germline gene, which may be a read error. The CDR3 reads CSAASVLYSHEQYF. The DNA for the CDR3 is TGCAGTGCCGCATCGGTACTGTACTCCCACGAGCAGTACTTC. J is TRBJ2-7 and V is TRBV20-1; D not resolved. From germline, CDR1 is DFQATT and CDR2 SNEGSKA (reference sequence). The CDR3 runs to 14 residues.

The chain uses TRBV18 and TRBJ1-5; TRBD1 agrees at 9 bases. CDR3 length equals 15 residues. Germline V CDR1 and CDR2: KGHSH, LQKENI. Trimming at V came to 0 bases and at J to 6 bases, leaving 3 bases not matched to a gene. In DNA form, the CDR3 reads TGTGCCAGCTCACCACCGGGACAGGGCGGTCAGCCCCAGCATTTT. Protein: CASSPPGQGGQPQHF.

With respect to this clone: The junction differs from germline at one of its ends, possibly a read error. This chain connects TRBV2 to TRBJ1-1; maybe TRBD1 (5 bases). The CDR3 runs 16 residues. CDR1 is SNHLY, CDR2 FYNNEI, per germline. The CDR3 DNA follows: TGTGTCAGCAGTGAGTCACATGAAGGGACTTACACTGAAGCTTTCTTT. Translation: CVSSESHEGTYTEAFF.

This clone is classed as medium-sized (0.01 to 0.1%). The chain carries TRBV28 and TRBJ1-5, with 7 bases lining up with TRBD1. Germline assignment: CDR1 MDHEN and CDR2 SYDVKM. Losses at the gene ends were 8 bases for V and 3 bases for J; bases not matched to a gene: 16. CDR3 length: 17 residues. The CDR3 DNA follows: TGTGCCAGCCCCAAACCTGAGACAGGGATATTCAATCAGCCCCAGCATTTT. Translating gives CASPKPETGIFNQPQHF.

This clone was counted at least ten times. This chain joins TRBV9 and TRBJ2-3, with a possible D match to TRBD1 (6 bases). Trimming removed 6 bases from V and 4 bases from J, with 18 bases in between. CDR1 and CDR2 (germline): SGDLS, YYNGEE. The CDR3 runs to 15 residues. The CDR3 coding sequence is TGTGCCAGCACCCAAACAGGGTCCTGGGCAGATACGCAGTATTTT. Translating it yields CASTQTGSWADTQYF.

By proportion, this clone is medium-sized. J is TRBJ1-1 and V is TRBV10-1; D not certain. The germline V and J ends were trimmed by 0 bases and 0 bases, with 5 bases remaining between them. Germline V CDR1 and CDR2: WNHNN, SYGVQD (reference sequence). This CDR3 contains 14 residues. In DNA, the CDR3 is TGCGCCAGCAGTGAGTCCAGGTTGAACACTGAAGCTTTCTTT. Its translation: CASSESRLNTEAFF.

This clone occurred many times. The CDR3 loop reads CASSPRRGDSNQPQHF. The CDR3 nucleotides read TGTGCCAGCTCACCTCGGAGAGGGGATAGCAATCAGCCCCAGCATTTT. The chain employs TRBV18 and TRBJ1-5, with D perhaps TRBD1 (5 bases). V gave up 3 bases and J gave up 0 bases, with 12 bases separating them. The CDR3 length is 16 residues. Germline lookup yields CDR1 KGHSH and CDR2 LQKENI.

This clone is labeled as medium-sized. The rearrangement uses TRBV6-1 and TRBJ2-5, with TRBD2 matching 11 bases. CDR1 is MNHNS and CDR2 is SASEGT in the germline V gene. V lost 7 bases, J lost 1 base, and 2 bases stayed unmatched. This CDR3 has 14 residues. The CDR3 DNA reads TGTGCCAGCATCCTAGCGGGGGGCCAAGAGACCCAGTACTTC. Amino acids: CASILAGGQETQYF.

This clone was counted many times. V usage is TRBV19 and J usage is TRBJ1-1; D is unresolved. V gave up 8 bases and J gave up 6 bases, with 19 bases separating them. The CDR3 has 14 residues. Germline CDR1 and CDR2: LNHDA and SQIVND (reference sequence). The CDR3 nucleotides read TGTGCCAGTTCTGACCAAAGGTATAGGGCTGAAGCTTTCTTT. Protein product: CASSDQRYRAEAFF.

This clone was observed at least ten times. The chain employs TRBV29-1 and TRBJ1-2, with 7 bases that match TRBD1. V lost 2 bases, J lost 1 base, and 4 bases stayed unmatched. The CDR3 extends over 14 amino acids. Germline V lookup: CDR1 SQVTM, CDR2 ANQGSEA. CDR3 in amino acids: CSVEKGADNYGYTF. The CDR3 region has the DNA TGCAGCGTTGAAAAGGGGGCGGATAACTATGGCTACACCTTC.

The CDR3 loop is CASSQAVTSGILNVYEQYF. The CDR3, as DNA: TGTGCCAGCTCACAAGCTGTGACTAGCGGGATCCTAAACGTCTACGAGCAGTACTTC. The V gene is TRBV18, the J gene TRBJ2-7, with 11 nucleotides matching TRBD2. CDR1 is KGHSH, CDR2 LQKENI, per germline. The V gene end was trimmed by 4 bases and the J gene end by 3 bases; junction bases not matched to a gene: 17. This CDR3 is 19 amino acids long.

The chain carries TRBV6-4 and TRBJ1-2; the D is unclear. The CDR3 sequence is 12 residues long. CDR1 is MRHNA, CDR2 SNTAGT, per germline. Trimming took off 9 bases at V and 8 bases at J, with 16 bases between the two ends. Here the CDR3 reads CARIPDCRGYTF. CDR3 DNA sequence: TGTGCCAGAATACCAGACTGTAGGGGCTACACCTTC.

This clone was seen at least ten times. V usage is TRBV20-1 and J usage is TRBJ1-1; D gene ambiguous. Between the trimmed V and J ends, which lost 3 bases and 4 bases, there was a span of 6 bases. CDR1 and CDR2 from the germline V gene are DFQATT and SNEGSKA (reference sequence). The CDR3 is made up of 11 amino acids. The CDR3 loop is CSARWSTEAFF. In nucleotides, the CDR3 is TGCAGTGCTAGGTGGAGCACTGAAGCTTTCTTT.

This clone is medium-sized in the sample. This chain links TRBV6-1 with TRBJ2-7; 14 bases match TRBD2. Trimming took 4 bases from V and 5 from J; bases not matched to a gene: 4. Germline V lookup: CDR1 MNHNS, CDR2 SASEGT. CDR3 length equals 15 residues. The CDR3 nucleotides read TGTGCCAGCAGTGCTGGGACTAGCGGGAGAGACGAGCAGTACGTC. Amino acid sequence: CASSAGTSGRDEQYV.

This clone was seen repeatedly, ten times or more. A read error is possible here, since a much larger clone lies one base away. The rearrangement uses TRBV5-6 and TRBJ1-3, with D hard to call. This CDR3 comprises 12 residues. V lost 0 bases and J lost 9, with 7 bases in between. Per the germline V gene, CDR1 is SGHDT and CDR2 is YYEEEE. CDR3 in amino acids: CASSLGRSTIYF. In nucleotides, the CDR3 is TGTGCCAGCAGCTTGGGCAGGAGCACCATATATTTT.

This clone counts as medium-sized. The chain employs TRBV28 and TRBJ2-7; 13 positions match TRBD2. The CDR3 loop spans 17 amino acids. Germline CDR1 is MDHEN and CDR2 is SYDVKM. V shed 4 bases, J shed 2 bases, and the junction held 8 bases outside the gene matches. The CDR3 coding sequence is TGTGCCAGCAGTTACACTACCGGGACTAGCGGGGCCTACGAGCAGTACGTC. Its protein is CASSYTTGTSGAYEQYV.

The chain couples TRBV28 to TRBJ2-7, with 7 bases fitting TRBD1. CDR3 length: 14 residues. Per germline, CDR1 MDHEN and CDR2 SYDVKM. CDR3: CASRRQGTVYEHNV. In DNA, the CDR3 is TGTGCCAGCAGGCGACAGGGAACAGTCTACGAGCACAATGTC.

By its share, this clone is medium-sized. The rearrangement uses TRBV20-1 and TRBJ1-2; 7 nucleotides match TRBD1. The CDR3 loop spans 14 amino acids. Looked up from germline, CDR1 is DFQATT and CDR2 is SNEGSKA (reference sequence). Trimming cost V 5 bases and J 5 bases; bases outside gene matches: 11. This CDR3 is CSAAGQAGGYGYTF. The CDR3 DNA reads TGCAGTGCTGCTGGACAGGCCGGTGGTTATGGCTACACCTTC.

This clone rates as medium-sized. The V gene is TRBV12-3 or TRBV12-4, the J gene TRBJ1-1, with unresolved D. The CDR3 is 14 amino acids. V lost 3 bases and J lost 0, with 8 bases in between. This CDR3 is CASSLRILNTEAFF. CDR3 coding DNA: TGTGCCAGCAGTTTGAGGATACTGAACACTGAAGCTTTCTTT.

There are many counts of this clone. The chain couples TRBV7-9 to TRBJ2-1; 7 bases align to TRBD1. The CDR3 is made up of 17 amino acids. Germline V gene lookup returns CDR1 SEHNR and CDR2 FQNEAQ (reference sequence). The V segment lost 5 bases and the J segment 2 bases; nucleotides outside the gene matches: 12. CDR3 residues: CASSAPPGTEPYNEQFF. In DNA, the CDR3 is TGTGCCAGCAGCGCCCCTCCCGGGACAGAACCCTACAATGAGCAGTTCTTC.